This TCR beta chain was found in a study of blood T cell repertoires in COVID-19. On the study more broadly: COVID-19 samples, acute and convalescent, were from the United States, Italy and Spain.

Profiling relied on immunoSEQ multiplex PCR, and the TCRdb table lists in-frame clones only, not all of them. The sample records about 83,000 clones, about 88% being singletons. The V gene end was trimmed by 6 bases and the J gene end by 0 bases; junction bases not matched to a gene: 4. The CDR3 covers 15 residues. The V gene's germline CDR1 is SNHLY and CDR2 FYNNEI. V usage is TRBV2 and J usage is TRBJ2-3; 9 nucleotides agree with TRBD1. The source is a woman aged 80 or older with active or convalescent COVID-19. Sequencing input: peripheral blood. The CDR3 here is CASRKDRGSTDTQYF. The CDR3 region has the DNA TGTGCCAGCAGGAAGGACAGGGGTAGCACAGATACGCAGTATTTT.